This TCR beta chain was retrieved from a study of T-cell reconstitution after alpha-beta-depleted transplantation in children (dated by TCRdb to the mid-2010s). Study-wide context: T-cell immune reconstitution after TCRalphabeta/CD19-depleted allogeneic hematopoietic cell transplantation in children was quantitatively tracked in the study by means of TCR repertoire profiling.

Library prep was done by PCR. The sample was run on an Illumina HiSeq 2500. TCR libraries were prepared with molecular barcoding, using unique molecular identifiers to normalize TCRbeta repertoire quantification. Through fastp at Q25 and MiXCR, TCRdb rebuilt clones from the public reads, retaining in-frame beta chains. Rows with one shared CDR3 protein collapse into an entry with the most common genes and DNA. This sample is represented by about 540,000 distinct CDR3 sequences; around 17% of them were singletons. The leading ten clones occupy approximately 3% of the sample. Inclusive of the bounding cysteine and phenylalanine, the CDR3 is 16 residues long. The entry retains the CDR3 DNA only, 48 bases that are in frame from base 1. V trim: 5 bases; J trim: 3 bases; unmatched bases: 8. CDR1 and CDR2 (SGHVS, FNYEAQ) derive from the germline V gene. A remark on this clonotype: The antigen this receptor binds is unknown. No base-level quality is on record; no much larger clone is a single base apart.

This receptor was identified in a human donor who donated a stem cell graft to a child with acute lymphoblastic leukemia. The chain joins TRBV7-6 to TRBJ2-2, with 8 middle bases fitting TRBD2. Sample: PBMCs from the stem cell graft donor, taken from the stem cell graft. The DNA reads TGTGCCAGCAGCCCAAGCGGGAGTATGTACACCGGGGAGCTGTTTTTT. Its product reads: CASSPSGSMYTGELFF.